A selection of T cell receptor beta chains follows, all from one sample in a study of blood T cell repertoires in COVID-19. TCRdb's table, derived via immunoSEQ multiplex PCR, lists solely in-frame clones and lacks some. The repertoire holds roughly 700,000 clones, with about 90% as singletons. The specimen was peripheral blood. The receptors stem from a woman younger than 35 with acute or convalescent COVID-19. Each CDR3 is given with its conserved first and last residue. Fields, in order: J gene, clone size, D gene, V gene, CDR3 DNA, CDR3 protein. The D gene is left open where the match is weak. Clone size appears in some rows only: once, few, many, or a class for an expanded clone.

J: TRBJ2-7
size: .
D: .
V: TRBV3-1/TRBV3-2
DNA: TGTGCCAGCAGCCAGGGGGCTTTTGACGTCTACGAGCAGTACTTC
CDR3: CASSQGAFDVYEQYF

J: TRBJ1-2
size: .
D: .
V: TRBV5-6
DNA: TGTGCCAGCAGCCTCACACAGGGCAGCTATGGCTACACCTTC
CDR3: CASSLTQGSYGYTF

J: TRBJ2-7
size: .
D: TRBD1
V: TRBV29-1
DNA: TGCAGCGTGTGGACAGGGGAAGCCTACGAGCAGTACTTC
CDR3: CSVWTGEAYEQYF

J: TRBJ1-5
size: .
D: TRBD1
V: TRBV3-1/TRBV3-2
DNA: TGTGCCAGCAGCCAAGATTCGGGGACAGGGCCAGAGCCCCAGCATTTT
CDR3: CASSQDSGTGPEPQHF

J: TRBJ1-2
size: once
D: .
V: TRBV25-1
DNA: TGTGCCAGCAGTGAATTACACGGCTACACCTTC
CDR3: CASSELHGYTF

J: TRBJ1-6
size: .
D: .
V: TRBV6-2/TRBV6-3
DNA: TGTGCCAGCAGTTCCCGGACAGTCGATGCTAATTCACCCCTCCACTTT
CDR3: CASSSRTVDANSPLHF

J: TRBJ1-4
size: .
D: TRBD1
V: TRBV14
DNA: TGTGCCAGCAGCCAAGATGCGGGACAGGGGGCAACTAATGAAAAACTGTTTTTT
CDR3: CASSQDAGQGATNEKLFF

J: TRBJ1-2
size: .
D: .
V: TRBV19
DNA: TGTGCCGTTTCAGGGAGGGACTATGGCTACACCTTC
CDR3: CAVSGRDYGYTF

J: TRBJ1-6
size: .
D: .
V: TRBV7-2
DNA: TGTGCCAGCAGCTTAGATTCGACCAGACCGAGGAATTCACCCCTCCACTTT
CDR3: CASSLDSTRPRNSPLHF

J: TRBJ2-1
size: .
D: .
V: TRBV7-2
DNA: TGTGCCAGCAGCTTAACGTGGGCTTCCAATGAGCAGTTCTTC
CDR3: CASSLTWASNEQFF

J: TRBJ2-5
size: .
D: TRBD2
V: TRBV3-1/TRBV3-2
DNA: TGTGCCAGCAGCCCAGAGACTAGCGGGGGGTACCAGTACTTC
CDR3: CASSPETSGGYQYF

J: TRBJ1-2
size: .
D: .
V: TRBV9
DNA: TGTGCCAGCAGCGTAGCGGTTGCCAACTATGGCTACACCTTC
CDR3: CASSVAVANYGYTF

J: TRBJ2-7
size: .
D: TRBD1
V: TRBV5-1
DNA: TGCGCCAGCAGCTTGGGTGTTACAGGGGGCGCGTCTGGCGAGCAGTACTTC
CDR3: CASSLGVTGGASGEQYF

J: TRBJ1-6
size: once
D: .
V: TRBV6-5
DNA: TGTGCCAGCAGTACCCCGCTAAATTCACCCCTCCACTTT
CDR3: CASSTPLNSPLHF

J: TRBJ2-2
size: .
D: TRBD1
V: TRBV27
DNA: TGTGCCAGCAGTTTAGCTGGGACAGGGGGTGCCGGGGAGCTGTTTTTT
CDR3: CASSLAGTGGAGELFF

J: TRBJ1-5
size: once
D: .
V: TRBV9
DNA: TGTGCCAGCGGGGCCGGGGGGGACAATCAGCCCCAGCATTTT
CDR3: CASGAGGDNQPQHF

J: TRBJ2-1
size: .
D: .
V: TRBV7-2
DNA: TGTGCCAGCAGCTTAGAGGGGAATGAGCAGTTCTTC
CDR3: CASSLEGNEQFF

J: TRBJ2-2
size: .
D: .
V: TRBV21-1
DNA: TGTGCCAGCAGCAAATTAATTGTTCCGGTGCGGGGCGAGGGGACCGGGGAGCTGTTTTTT
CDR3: CASSKLIVPVRGEGTGELFF

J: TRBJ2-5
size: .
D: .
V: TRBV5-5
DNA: TGTGCCAGCAGCTTGGGGTCAGGGCAAGAGACCCAGTACTTC
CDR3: CASSLGSGQETQYF

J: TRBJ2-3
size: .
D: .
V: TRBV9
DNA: TGTGCCAGCAGCGGGGGCGGAGATACGCAGTATTTT
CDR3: CASSGGGDTQYF

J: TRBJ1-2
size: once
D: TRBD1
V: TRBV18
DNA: TGTGCCAGCTCACCACCAACAGGGGAAGGCTACACCTTC
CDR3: CASSPPTGEGYTF

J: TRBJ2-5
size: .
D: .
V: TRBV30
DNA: TGTGCCTGGTTGGGGGGGGCCATGATGGAGACCCAGTACTTC
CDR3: CAWLGGAMMETQYF

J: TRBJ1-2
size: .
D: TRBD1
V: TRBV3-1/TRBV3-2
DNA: TGTGCCAGCAGCCAAGAGGGACGGACAGGATATCGCTACACCTTC
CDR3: CASSQEGRTGYRYTF

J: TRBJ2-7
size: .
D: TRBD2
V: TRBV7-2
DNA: TGTGCCAGCACCGACGGACTAGCGGGGAGCTCCTACGAGCAGTACTTC
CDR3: CASTDGLAGSSYEQYF

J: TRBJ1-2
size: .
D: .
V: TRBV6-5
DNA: TGTGCCAGCAGTACAGACAGGAATCATGGCTACACCTTC
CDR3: CASSTDRNHGYTF

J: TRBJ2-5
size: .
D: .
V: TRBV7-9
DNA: TGTGCCAGCAGCTCCCGCGGAGCGTACCAAGAGACCCAGTACTTC
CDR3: CASSSRGAYQETQYF

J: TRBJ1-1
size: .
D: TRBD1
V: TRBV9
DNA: TGTGCCAGCAGCGGAGGAGGGGACAGGGGGGCTTTGAATGAAGCTTTCTTT
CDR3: CASSGGGDRGALNEAFF

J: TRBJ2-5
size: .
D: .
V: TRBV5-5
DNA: TGTGCCAGCAGCTTACAGGTGAACTCGTACCAAGAGACCCAGTACTTC
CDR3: CASSLQVNSYQETQYF

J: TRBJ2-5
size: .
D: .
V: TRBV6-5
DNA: TGTGCCAGCAGTTACTCCCCAGGTAGTCAAGAGACCCAGTACTTC
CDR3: CASSYSPGSQETQYF

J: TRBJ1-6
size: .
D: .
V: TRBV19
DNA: TGTGCCAGTAGTATCTCAGGAAGCTCCTATAATTCACCCCTCCACTTT
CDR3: CASSISGSSYNSPLHF

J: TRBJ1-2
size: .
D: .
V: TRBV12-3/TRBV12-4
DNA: TGTGCCAGCAGGGATGAGGTTGGCGGCTACACCTTC
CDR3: CASRDEVGGYTF